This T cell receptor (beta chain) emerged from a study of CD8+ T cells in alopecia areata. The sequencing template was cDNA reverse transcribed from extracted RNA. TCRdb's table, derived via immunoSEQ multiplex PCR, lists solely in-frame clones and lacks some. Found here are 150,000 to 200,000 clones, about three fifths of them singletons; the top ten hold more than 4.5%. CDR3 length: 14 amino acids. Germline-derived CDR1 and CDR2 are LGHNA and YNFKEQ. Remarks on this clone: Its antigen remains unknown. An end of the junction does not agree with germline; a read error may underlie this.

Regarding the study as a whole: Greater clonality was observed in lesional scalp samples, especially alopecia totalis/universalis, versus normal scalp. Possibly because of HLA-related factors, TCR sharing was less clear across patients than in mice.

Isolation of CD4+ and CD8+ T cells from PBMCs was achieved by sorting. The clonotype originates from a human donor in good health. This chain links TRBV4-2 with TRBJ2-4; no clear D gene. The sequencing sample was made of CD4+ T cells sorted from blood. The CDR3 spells CASSPSLATNIQYF. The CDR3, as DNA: TGTGCCAGCAGCCCTAGTTTAGCCACAAACATTCAGTACTTC.